Shown below are 13 T cell receptor beta chains from a single sample sequenced in a study of cytomegalovirus exposure and HLA in healthy donors. It was with 60 Vbeta and 13 Jbeta primers that the PCR ran. Only in-frame clones appear in the TCRdb table, and some are missing; sequencing was by immunoSEQ multiplex PCR. Altogether fewer than 120,000 clones are present, around four fifths being singletons, with the ten largest covering 5% to 7.5%. The sequenced sample was PBMCs. The receptors were gathered from a man under 40 in good health and CMV-seropositive.

CDR3 sequence reads: CASSESGDTQYF. DNA for the CDR3: TGTGCCAGCAGTGAATCGGGGGATACGCAGTATTTT. The genes are TRBV2 and TRBJ2-3, with D possibly matching TRBD2 (5 bases). The CDR3 length is 12 residues. Germline CDR1 reads SNHLY; CDR2 reads FYNNEI. Trimming removed 2 bases at V and 6 bases at J, with 6 bases between.

The chain combines TRBV9 with TRBJ2-3, with 7 bases aligning to TRBD2. The CDR3 runs 15 residues. After removal of 0 bases from V and 4 bases from J, the junction contained 5 bases not matched to a gene. The V gene's germline CDR1 is SGDLS and CDR2 YYNGEE. This CDR3 is CASSVAGGVADTQYF. The CDR3 region has the DNA TGTGCCAGCAGCGTAGCGGGGGGTGTAGCAGATACGCAGTATTTT.

The V and J genes are TRBV11-2 and TRBJ2-3; 9 bases are a match to TRBD2. The V segment lost 6 bases and the J segment 3 bases; nucleotides outside the gene matches: 16. Germline CDR1 reads SGHAT; CDR2 reads FQNNGV. CDR3 length: 18 residues. Here the CDR3 DNA reads TGTGCCAGCAGTCAAAAAGGGTCTAGCGGGGTCCGGACAGATACGCAGTATTTT. It is translated as CASSQKGSSGVRTDTQYF.

The count of this clone is one. The chain employs TRBV4-3 and TRBJ2-2; 12 bases fit TRBD2. Germline CDR1 and CDR2: LGHNA and YSLEER. V trimming: 4 bases; J trimming: 7 bases; junction bases outside the gene matches: 1. This CDR3 region has 14 residues. CDR3 coding DNA: TGCGCCAGCAGCCCGGGACTAGCGGGCGGGGAGCTGTTTTTT. Its translation: CASSPGLAGGELFF.

CDR3 protein: CASSFTGGDTEAFF. For the CDR3, the DNA is TGCGCCAGCAGCTTCACAGGGGGTGACACTGAAGCTTTCTTT. This chain connects TRBV5-1 to TRBJ1-1, with TRBD1 matching 8 bases. The CDR3 is 14 amino acids. Germline CDR1 reads SGHRS; CDR2 reads YFSETQ. V was clipped by 2 bases and J by 3 bases; unmatched bases: 3. Filled out from reference TRBV5-1 and TRBJ1-1, the complete variable domain reads KAGVTQTPRYLIKTRGQQVTLSCSPISGHRSVSWYQQTPGQGLQFLFEYFSETQRNKGNFPGRFSGRQFSNSRSEMNVSTLELGDSALYLCASSFTGGDTEAFFGQGTRLTVV.

The rearrangement uses TRBV5-4 and TRBJ2-3; D ambiguous. V shed 2 bases and J shed 1 base, with 8 bases lying between them. This CDR3 region has 14 residues. CDR1 is SGHNT and CDR2 is YYREEE in the germline V gene (reference sequence). CDR3 residues: CASSLQSGTDTQYF. In nucleotides, the CDR3 is TGTGCCAGCAGCTTACAGTCTGGCACAGATACGCAGTATTTT.

The CDR3 loop is CASSLVVSTDTQYF. DNA of the CDR3: TGCGCCAGCAGCTTGGTCGTGAGCACAGATACGCAGTATTTT. V is TRBV5-1 and J is TRBJ2-3; no definite D call. The CDR3 has 14 residues. Looked up from germline, CDR1 is SGHRS and CDR2 is YFSETQ. The V gene lost 0 bases and the J gene lost 0 bases, with 5 bases spanning the gap.

The chain couples TRBV19 to TRBJ2-7; no firm D call. CDR3 length: 14 residues. CDR1 is LNHDA and CDR2 is SQIVND in the germline V gene (reference sequence). V was pared by 4 bases and J by 1 base, with 11 bases between. DNA of the CDR3: TGTGCCAGTAGTAGCACTATCGGATCCTACGAGCAGTACTTC. Translated: CASSSTIGSYEQYF.

V usage is TRBV13 and J usage is TRBJ2-7; 14 nucleotides align to TRBD2. V lost 5 bases to trimming and J lost 4 bases; unmatched junction nucleotides: 4. Germline V gene sequence: CDR1 PRHDT, CDR2 FYEKMQ (reference sequence). The CDR3 sequence is 15 residues long. CDR3 nucleotides: TGTGCCAGCAGCCCCGGGACTAGCGGGGGATACGAGCAGTACTTC. Protein sequence: CASSPGTSGGYEQYF.

This clone turned up a few times. This rearrangement joins TRBV2 to TRBJ2-5; TRBD2 might be the D (7 bases). CDR1 SNHLY and CDR2 FYNNEI come from the germline V gene. Trimming left V 6 bases short and J 5 bases short, with 16 bases between. The CDR3 extends over 14 amino acids. CDR3 in DNA: TGTGCCAGCAGGCATGGGGGGGGGCTGGAGACCCAGTACTTC. Residues: CASRHGGGLETQYF.

V and J are TRBV11-3 and TRBJ2-1; 8 positions match TRBD1. V was clipped by 4 bases and J by 1 base; unmatched bases: 6. The CDR3 has 16 amino acids. Per germline, CDR1 SGHNT and CDR2 YENEEA. CDR3 region: CASSSQGQASYNEQFF. The CDR3 nucleotides read TGTGCCAGCAGCTCGCAGGGACAGGCTTCCTACAATGAGCAGTTCTTC.

The chain links TRBV9 to TRBJ1-2; D is possibly TRBD1 (5 bases). Germline V gene data show CDR1 as SGDLS and CDR2 as YYNGEE. This CDR3 contains 13 residues. The V and J ends lost 3 bases and 7 bases respectively, with 13 bases between them. This chain's CDR3 is CASSGTLYFGYTF. CDR3 in DNA: TGTGCCAGCAGCGGGACACTCTACTTTGGCTACACCTTC.

CDR3 nucleotides: TGTGCCAGCAGGATGGGACAGGGATACATGAACACTGAAGCTTTCTTT. This gives the protein CASRMGQGYMNTEAFF. The chain carries TRBV6-4 and TRBJ1-1; TRBD1 agrees at 9 bases. J gave up 0 bases and V 6 bases, and 8 bases lay outside the gene matches. The CDR3 is 16 amino acids. In germline, CDR1 is MRHNA, CDR2 SNTAGT.